This record covers a single T cell receptor beta chain. Its antigen remains unknown. The data originate from a study of post-analysis software for immune sequencing data. Overall study findings and caveats: Among a handful of TRBV segments more frequent in patients than controls were TRBV5-6, TRBV5-1 and TRBV20-1. Clustering by F measure revealed strong co-clustering among samples prepared together in one batch. Compared against controls, patients with multiple sclerosis displayed significantly lower normalized Chao1 diversity.

Every TCR beta cDNA library bore unique molecular identifiers. Out of roughly 1 to 11 million T cells, a few hundred thousand cDNA molecules were generated. MiXCR was run by TCRdb on the PCR reads, yielding one entry per CDR3 protein. The repertoire holds roughly 800,000 distinct CDR3 sequences, with 25% to 30% as singletons. The CDR3 covers 15 residues. Germline V gives CDR1 ENHRY, CDR2 SYGVKD. The receptor was isolated from a girl aged 10 to 17 with multiple sclerosis. Sequencing used blood. The chain carries TRBV10-3 and TRBJ2-7; no clear D. The DNA matches TRBJ2-5 better at its end, which makes the J call doubtful. The DNA for the CDR3 is TGTGCCATCAGCCCTAGGGCGACCCGGCAGGAGACCCAGTACTTC. Amino acids: CAISPRATRQETQYF.